This entry describes one T cell receptor (beta chain). This table comes from immunoSEQ multiplex PCR, and its TCRdb copy is limited to in-frame clones, with some not included. The data show over 65,000 clones, over 85% seen once. The data were obtained in a study of OX40 agonist ivuxolimab in advanced cancers. In the study overall: Averaging 60 years in age, with a range of roughly 20 to 80, the cohort was around 83% male.

The CDR3 consists of 14 residues. The germline V gene encodes CDR1 SGHTA and CDR2 FQGNSA. The V and J ends lost 1 base and 14 bases respectively, with 20 bases between them. This sample comprised CD4+ or CD8+ T cells sorted from blood, obtained in a trial of the OX40 agonist ivuxolimab. The sequence came from an adult with an advanced solid tumor such as melanoma, head and neck, liver or kidney cancer. The chain uses TRBV7-2 and TRBJ1-2, with a tentative D call TRBD1 (5 bases). The CDR3 sequence: CASSLVFGTGVETF. Written as DNA, the CDR3 is TGTGCCAGCAGCTTAGTATTCGGGACGGGAGTGGAGACCTTC.